This paragraph reports one TCR beta chain. Its target is not known. This sample was included in a study of lymphopenia after photon versus proton radiotherapy. Points from the study as a whole: Post-nadir diversity loss with photons came from oligoclonal expansion, particularly CD8+ Temra cells. Under photons, naive T cells and diversity fell while effector/memory populations rose. Better survival with proton therapy was suggested as possible, not demonstrated.

Produced via immunoSEQ multiplex PCR; TCRdb's table is partial and in-frame only. The table lists about 33,000 clones, around 90% of them singletons, with 6.8% in the top ten. The CDR3 consists of 16 residues. The TCR comes from a woman between 45 and 60 years old with pancreatic cancer. The chain links TRBV21-1 to TRBJ1-1; the tabulated D call, TRBD1, remains unverified against the DNA. TRBV21-1 is noted as a pseudogene. Material: peripheral blood, obtained from a patient treated with photon-based radiotherapy. CDR3 amino acids: CASSKGRIPGHLRTFF. The CDR3 DNA is TGTGCCAGCAGCAAAGGTCGGATTCCGGGACACCTCCGGACTTTCTTT.